This T cell receptor beta chain was documented in a study of identical twins listed by TCRdb under 2016. Describing the broader study: To test whether fetal clonotypes persist, the study used deep sequencing on TCR alpha and beta repertoires from monozygotic twins, unrelated adults of various ages, and cord blood. To rule out contamination, the twin experiments were replicated at different times with different library preparation protocols. Findings and caveats that apply to the study as a whole: Fewer insertions were carried by abundant cord blood beta clonotypes, a similar but weaker trend appeared in young adult naive repertoires, and no such trend appeared in memory repertoires. In monozygotic twins, out-of-frame TCR alpha sharing was systematically underestimated by recombination models, although the models agreed with sharing between unrelated individuals. The excess sharing between twins in beta out-of-frame sequences was weaker because fewer shared sequences reduced the signal-to-noise ratio. Out-of-frame TCR alpha sequences shared between twins showed an excess of low generation-probability sequences compared with coincidental sharing between unrelated individuals. Because the same donors could not be followed over many years, the conclusions depended on cross-sectional statistical analysis. Zero-insertion analyses could be partly confounded by invariant T cells such as MAIT and iNKT, though diverse VJ usage argued against such confounding for most clonotypes.

Libraries came from 5' RACE. The run used an Illumina HiSeq 2000. Template switching added a universal primer binding site, and the final cDNA carried a unique molecular identifier that allowed TCR cDNA molecules to be counted accurately. Specific primers in the conserved constant-segment region were used to synthesize first-strand cDNA for the TCR alpha and beta chains. To control for contamination, every cDNA library was double barcoded, receiving both a SMART-Mk sample barcode and Illumina barcodes. Two successive PCR steps introduced TruSeq adapter sequences along with Illumina sample barcodes. Sequencing of the TCR alpha and beta cDNA libraries was done on the Illumina HiSeq platform using custom primers. As for the authors' bioinformatics: Raw reads were processed with MiGEC to extract unique molecular identifiers, and MiXCR was used to determine CDR3 positions. Recombination models were inferred per individual with the repgenHMM and IGoR tools using an EM algorithm. Shared clonotypes were analyzed with the tcR package in R, and sharing was normalized by the product of cloneset sizes. To study raw recombination free of thymic and clonal selection effects, out-of-frame nonproductive sequences were analyzed. TCRdb itself trimmed the public reads at Q25 with fastp, ran MiXCR and retained productive beta chains. Each CDR3 protein gets just one entry, which takes the most common genes and DNA from the rows behind it. Clone size and V and J calls follow TCRdb, not the original study. Across this sample there are about 290,000 distinct CDR3 sequences, with 8.5% to 9.5% seen only once. The top ten hold about 7.1% of the sample.

The CDR3 runs 16 amino acids, cysteine and phenylalanine included. Solely the CDR3 DNA is kept, with 48 bases framed from the first base. The CDR1 and CDR2 encoded by the germline V gene are SGHAT and FQNNGV. The germline ends are 19 bases apart after V is trimmed by 7 bases and J by 4 bases. Only healthy Caucasian donors were included. The twin cohort consisted of three pairs of female monozygotic twins, all aged roughly 18 to 29 years. Positive isolation kits from Invitrogen were used to isolate the CD4+ and CD8+ T cell populations. Comments on this clonotype: This clone's antigen is unknown. Per-base quality was not reported, and no clone a single base away is much larger than it.

The same data also went into a second study, on yellow fever vaccine responses in identical twins. The second study's authors report: The T cell response to vaccination in identical twins was reported by the authors to appear partly convergent and partly personalized. In identical twins, the study followed T cell clones that responded to the vaccine with precision.

Sequencing was performed on CD8+ T cells sorted from blood. The sequence came from a woman aged 18-30 years in good health. The chain is encoded by TRBV11-2 joined to TRBJ2-2; a tentative D call is TRBD1 (6 bases match). The CDR3 reads as follows: CASNPIVTGFTGELFF. In nucleotide form, the sequence is TGTGCCAGCAACCCCATAGTGACAGGTTTCACCGGGGAGCTGTTTTTT.